The 27 T cell receptor beta chains in this list originate from one sample, sequenced in a study of blood T cell repertoires in COVID-19 (TCRdb year 2020). The library was made by the immunoSEQ multiplex PCR assay. In its TCRdb copy, this immuneACCESS table keeps in-frame sequences only and misses some clones. Where compared with another copy, unresolved V genes explain less than half of these, and the others have no known cause. This sample gives about 220,000 clones in total; roughly 80% of them show up just once. Roughly 4.9% of the sample belongs to the ten largest clones. Sequenced material: peripheral blood. Receptors originate from a human donor in a cohort sampled during active COVID-19.

The chain combines TRBV9 with TRBJ2-7, with D possibly being TRBD2 (6 bases). From germline, CDR1 is SGDLS and CDR2 YYNGEE. The V gene lost 0 bases and the J gene lost 4 bases, with 11 bases spanning the gap. This CDR3 has 14 residues. The CDR3 region is CASSVGGVEYEQYF. The CDR3 bases are TGTGCCAGCAGCGTAGGCGGGGTGGAATACGAGCAGTACTTC.

The chain has TRBV18 and TRBJ1-1; the match to TRBD1 covers 10 bases. The length of the CDR3 is 16 residues. Unmatched junction bases numbered 10, after V lost 4 bases and J lost 5 bases. Germline V gene sequence: CDR1 KGHSH, CDR2 LQKENI. The CDR3 loop is CASSRDMTGGATEAFF. DNA for the CDR3: TGTGCCAGCTCACGAGATATGACAGGGGGCGCGACTGAAGCTTTCTTT.

This chain links TRBV7-3 with TRBJ2-2; D is possibly TRBD1 (5 bases). Germline V gene sequence: CDR1 SGHTA, CDR2 FQGTGA. The germline V and J ends were trimmed by 2 bases and 5 bases, with 6 bases remaining between them. The CDR3 length is 13 residues. The CDR3 DNA reads as TGTGCCAGCAGCTTACAGGGAACCGGGGAGCTGTTTTTT. Translating gives CASSLQGTGELFF.

The genes are TRBV6-4 and TRBJ2-3; 8 bases map to TRBD1. The V gene's germline CDR1 is MRHNA and CDR2 SNTAGT. This CDR3 is 15 amino acids long. V lost 3 bases and J lost 2; bases outside the gene matches: 4. CDR3 protein: CASSEGQADTDTQYF. The CDR3, as DNA: TGTGCCAGCAGTGAGGGACAGGCTGACACAGATACGCAGTATTTT.

This chain links TRBV27 with TRBJ1-5; D gene ambiguous. CDR3 length: 14 amino acids. The ends were cut back, 5 bases at V and 2 bases at J, with 10 bases in the middle. Germline V gene lookup returns CDR1 MNHEY and CDR2 SMNVEV (reference sequence). As DNA, the CDR3 is TGTGCCAGCAGTAGAAGGGAGGGCAATCAGCCCCAGCATTTT. Translated: CASSRREGNQPQHF.

The CDR3 DNA reads as TGTGCCAGCAGCCTCGCGTCCCGGGACATATACGGGGCCTACGAGCAGTACTTC. It translates to CASSLASRDIYGAYEQYF. The chain couples TRBV5-4 to TRBJ2-7, with D tentatively TRBD1 (6 bases). Trimming shortened V by 4 bases and J by 2 bases, and 25 bases separated the two germline ends. Germline-derived CDR1 and CDR2 are SGHNT and YYREEE (reference sequence). This CDR3 is built from 18 residues.

The chain couples TRBV9 to TRBJ2-2, with 7 nucleotides matching TRBD1. This CDR3 is 14 amino acids long. The trim removed 2 bases at V and 7 bases at J, leaving 5 bases unmatched. CDR1 is SGDLS, CDR2 YYNGEE, per germline. CDR3 sequence reads: CASSVQGVRGELFF. CDR3 sequence (DNA): TGTGCCAGCAGCGTCCAGGGGGTTCGCGGGGAGCTGTTTTTT.

The J gene is TRBJ2-2, the V gene TRBV6-1, with D perhaps TRBD1 (6 bases). Germline V gives CDR1 MNHNS, CDR2 SASEGT. This CDR3 region has 18 residues. The V gene lost 1 base and the J gene lost 6 bases, with 21 bases spanning the gap. CDR3 in amino acids: CASSEELSGAETAGELFF. In DNA, the CDR3 is TGTGCCAGCAGTGAAGAATTGTCAGGGGCCGAAACGGCCGGGGAGCTGTTTTTT.

This clone has ten or more counts. The chain is built from TRBV3-1 (or the pseudogene TRBV3-2) and TRBJ1-4; the D is unclear. The germline CDR1 and CDR2 sequences are LGHDT and YNNKEL (reference sequence). V lost 2 bases, J lost 0 bases, and 4 bases lay in between. This CDR3 spans 14 amino acids. The CDR3 DNA sequence: TGTGCCAGCAGCCAACGGGCAACTAATGAAAAACTGTTTTTT. Amino acids: CASSQRATNEKLFF.

This clone has just one count. The genes are TRBV5-4 and TRBJ2-1, with D uncertain. The ends were cut back, 3 bases at V and 6 bases at J, with 13 bases in the middle. The germline V gene encodes CDR1 SGHNT and CDR2 YYREEE (reference sequence). CDR3 length: 14 amino acids. CDR3 bases: TGTGCCAGCAGCTACAGTTCCCCGAGCAATGAGCAGTTCTTC. It translates to CASSYSSPSNEQFF.

The genes are TRBV5-1 and TRBJ2-7; 11 nucleotides line up with TRBD2. This CDR3 comprises 18 residues. The germline gives CDR1 SGHRS, CDR2 YFSETQ. V lost 3 bases and J lost 3; bases outside the gene matches: 14. The CDR3 spells CASSSRGQLAGANYEQYF. CDR3 bases: TGCGCCAGCAGCTCCAGGGGGCAACTAGCGGGAGCAAACTACGAGCAGTACTTC.

The sample holds one count of this clone. This sequence joins TRBV19 and TRBJ1-5, with 9 nucleotides matching TRBD1. Germline V gene sequence: CDR1 LNHDA, CDR2 SQIVND (reference sequence). The V segment lost 6 bases and the J segment 5 bases; nucleotides outside the gene matches: 8. There are 15 residues in the CDR3. As DNA, the CDR3 is TGTGCCAGTAGGTCGGGACAGGGTGTACATCAGCCCCAGCATTTT. The encoded protein is CASRSGQGVHQPQHF.

The chain combines TRBV9 with TRBJ1-2, with D possibly being TRBD1 (5 bases). Germline CDR1 and CDR2: SGDLS and YYNGEE. The CDR3 runs 15 residues. V gave up 0 bases and J gave up 4 bases, with 13 bases separating them. CDR3: CASSVARGLSYGYTF. CDR3 sequence (DNA): TGTGCCAGCAGCGTAGCTCGGGGGTTAAGCTATGGCTACACCTTC.

The V call is TRBV25-1, the J call TRBJ2-7; 7 positions match TRBD2. The CDR3 extends over 14 amino acids. The germline V gene encodes CDR1 MGHDK and CDR2 SYGVNS. V was clipped by 4 bases and J by 4 bases; unmatched bases: 7. In nucleotides, the CDR3 is TGTGCCAGCAGTGTAGCGGGCACTCCTTACGAGCAGTACTTC. It translates to CASSVAGTPYEQYF.

The rearrangement joins TRBV7-3 to TRBJ2-7; TRBD2 might be the D (6 bases). Germline V gene sequence: CDR1 SGHTA, CDR2 FQGTGA. Trimming took 2 bases from V and 7 from J, leaving 15 bases between them. The CDR3 runs to 14 residues. In DNA, the CDR3 is TGTGCCAGCAGCTTAGTGGGAGGCGCTCGGGAGCAGTACTTC. Its protein is CASSLVGGAREQYF.

In regard to this clone: No DNA is shown, since the ends of the CDR3 on it are uncertain; the CDR3 is the one TCRdb lists. The chain carries TRBV27 and TRBJ1-4. The germline gives CDR1 MNHEY, CDR2 SMNVEV (reference sequence). The CDR3 region is 15 residues in length, termini included. The CDR3 loop reads CASSTSPPRGQKLFF.

V gene TRBV5-4 combines with J gene TRBJ2-3, with 8 bases aligning to TRBD1. The CDR3 totals 18 residues. The germline V gene has CDR1 SGHNT and CDR2 YYREEE (reference sequence). Unmatched junction bases numbered 11, after V lost 2 bases and J lost 0 bases. CDR3 in DNA: TGTGCCAGCAGCTTCCAGGGGGCCAGCTACTCTAGCACAGATACGCAGTATTTT. It translates to CASSFQGASYSSTDTQYF.

DNA for the CDR3: TGTGCCAGCAGCTTTGGACAGGGGACTATCACAGATACGCAGTATTTT. Its translation is CASSFGQGTITDTQYF. The J gene is TRBJ2-3, the V gene TRBV7-6, with TRBD1 matching over 9 bases. V was clipped by 3 bases and J by 2 bases; unmatched bases: 6. Germline loops: CDR1 SGHVS, CDR2 FNYEAQ. The CDR3 consists of 16 residues.

This chain uses TRBV18 with TRBJ1-1, with D tentatively TRBD1 (5 bases). Deletions cut 1 base from V and 1 base from J, with 13 bases between. Germline V CDR1 and CDR2: KGHSH, LQKENI. The CDR3 has 16 residues. This chain's CDR3 is CASSPRQGAWNTEAFF. The CDR3 DNA is TGTGCCAGCTCACCACGGCAGGGTGCGTGGAACACTGAAGCTTTCTTT.

The chain carries TRBV11-2 and TRBJ2-7, with 8 bases lining up with TRBD1. The CDR3 loop spans 13 amino acids. Germline CDR1 is SGHAT and CDR2 is FQNNGV. The V segment lost 1 base and the J segment 7 bases; nucleotides outside the gene matches: 3. The CDR3 DNA follows: TGTGCCAGCAGCTTAGCTGGACAGGGTGAGCAGTACTTC. It yields the protein CASSLAGQGEQYF.

The rearrangement uses TRBV5-1 and TRBJ1-1; D is perhaps TRBD1 (5 bases). V lost 3 bases to trimming and J lost 2 bases, with 11 bases between them. The germline CDR1 and CDR2 sequences are SGHRS and YFSETQ. The CDR3 extends over 14 amino acids. CDR3 protein: CASSYQGINTEAFF. As DNA, the CDR3 is TGCGCCAGCAGCTACCAGGGAATTAACACTGAAGCTTTCTTT. Full variable domain (rest looked up from reference TRBV5-1 and TRBJ1-1): KAGVTQTPRYLIKTRGQQVTLSCSPISGHRSVSWYQQTPGQGLQFLFEYFSETQRNKGNFPGRFSGRQFSNSRSEMNVSTLELGDSALYLCASSYQGINTEAFFGQGTRLTVV.

V and J are TRBV4-2 and TRBJ2-7; D perhaps matches TRBD1 (6 bases). V gave up 2 bases and J gave up 4 bases, with 15 bases separating them. Germline loops: CDR1 LGHNA, CDR2 YNFKEQ. The CDR3 contains 15 residues. DNA for the CDR3: TGTGCCAGCAGCCAACGCGAGAGGGGGATGTACGAGCAGTACTTC. Translated, it gives CASSQRERGMYEQYF.

The genes are TRBV3-1 (or the pseudogene TRBV3-2) and TRBJ1-3; D not resolved. V shed 1 base and J shed 0 bases, with 4 bases lying between them. Germline-derived CDR1 and CDR2 are LGHDT and YNNKEL (reference sequence). The CDR3 is 14 residues long. The CDR3 region is CASSQVHSGNTIYF. The CDR3, as DNA: TGTGCCAGCAGCCAAGTTCACTCTGGAAACACCATATATTTT.

The rearrangement joins TRBV3-1 (or the pseudogene TRBV3-2) to TRBJ1-5, with 8 bases that match TRBD1. Per the germline V gene, CDR1 is LGHDT and CDR2 is YNNKEL (reference sequence). The CDR3 extends over 14 amino acids. Unmatched junction bases numbered 8, after V lost 8 bases and J lost 5 bases. The CDR3 DNA follows: TGTGCCAGCGGGTTCGGGACAGGTCATCAGCCCCAGCATTTT. This translates into CASGFGTGHQPQHF.

The rearrangement uses TRBV10-3 and TRBJ1-5; tentatively, D is TRBD1 (5 bases). V was clipped by 4 bases and J by 5 bases, with 9 bases between them. This CDR3 comprises 13 residues. Germline loops: CDR1 ENHRY, CDR2 SYGVKD. CDR3 region: CAISGDRDQPQHF. CDR3 nucleotide sequence: TGTGCCATCAGTGGTGACAGAGATCAGCCCCAGCATTTT.

The V gene is TRBV20-1, the J gene TRBJ2-6; 9 positions match TRBD2. CDR1 is DFQATT, CDR2 SNEGSKA, per germline (reference sequence). V lost 6 bases, J lost 0 bases, and 6 bases stayed unmatched. This CDR3 spans 16 amino acids. The CDR3 nucleotides are TGCAGTGCGAGTCTAGCGGGGACCTCTGGGGCCAACGTCCTGACTTTC. Translated: CSASLAGTSGANVLTF.

The chain is built from TRBV2 and TRBJ2-3; 12 bases agree with TRBD2. Germline V gene lookup returns CDR1 SNHLY and CDR2 FYNNEI. The V gene end was trimmed by 9 bases and the J gene end by 1 base; junction bases not matched to a gene: 2. The CDR3 totals 14 residues. CDR3 in amino acids: CARRTSGGTDTQYF. CDR3 DNA: TGTGCCAGGCGGACTAGCGGGGGCACAGATACGCAGTATTTT.